This entry lists 3 T cell receptor beta chains sequenced from one sample in a study of CD8 T cells in ankylosing spondylitis. Their antigens are not known. Notes on the study in general: Apparently characteristic of ankylosing spondylitis blood was a TCR beta motif (eight highly homologous variants).

TCRdb re-analysed the 5' RACE reads in MiXCR, keeping a single row per CDR3 protein. The table has about 200,000 distinct CDR3 sequences, 7.3% seen once. The source material was blood, either unsorted or a sorted T cell fraction (not recorded which). Source of these receptors: a male donor with ankylosing spondylitis.

This clonotype was observed a handful of times. The chain uses TRBV7-9 and TRBJ2-1; D may be TRBD1 (5 bases). The CDR3 covers 16 residues. Germline V CDR1 and CDR2: SEHNR, FQNEAQ (reference sequence). Trimming stripped 2 bases from V and 6 bases from J, with 17 bases between. CDR3 coding DNA: TGTGCCAGCAGCTTAAGCGATAGGGGTCCATCCAATGAGCAGTTCTTC. The encoded protein is CASSLSDRGPSNEQFF.

The chain has TRBV7-2 and TRBJ2-7; no clear D gene. Trimming removed 5 bases from V and 1 base from J, with 15 bases in between. The germline CDR1 and CDR2 sequences are SGHTA and FQGNSA. CDR3 length equals 15 residues. This CDR3 is CASSPGLELSYEQYF. For the CDR3, the DNA is TGTGCCAGCAGCCCTGGTCTGGAACTTTCCTACGAGCAGTACTTC.

The rearrangement uses TRBV10-3 and TRBJ1-2; D is unclear. This CDR3 is 12 amino acids long. V dropped 2 bases and J dropped 4 bases, with 5 bases sitting between them. Per the germline V gene, CDR1 is ENHRY and CDR2 is SYGVKD. The CDR3 DNA is TGTGCCATCAGTGAGGGCCTCTATGGCTACACCTTC. Its translation: CAISEGLYGYTF.